Below are 8 T cell receptor beta chains sequenced from a single sample in a study of T cell repertoires in cytomegalovirus infection. TCRdb used MiXCR to reprocess the reads, holding one entry per CDR3 protein. The data contain hundreds of thousands of distinct CDR3 sequences, approximately 31% of them singletons. Their antigen targets remain unknown. The sample consisted of cultured CD8+ T cells from PBMCs, taken from culture after CMV antigen stimulation. These receptors all stem from a human donor in good health (CMV status not recorded). Some clones in this sample may be carry-over from other donors' samples.

This clonotype was recorded a few times. The chain uses TRBV28 and TRBJ2-1, with 9 bases fitting TRBD2. The V and J ends lost 2 bases and 8 bases, in that order; junction bases with no gene match: 7. From germline, CDR1 is MDHEN and CDR2 SYDVKM. This CDR3 is 15 amino acids long. The CDR3 loop is CASSLRALAGDEQFF. In DNA, the CDR3 is TGTGCCAGCAGTTTAAGGGCACTAGCGGGCGATGAGCAGTTCTTC.

V and J are TRBV6-1 and TRBJ2-1; TRBD2 matches 10 bases. After removal of 5 bases from V and 4 bases from J, the junction contained 8 bases not matched to a gene. The length of the CDR3 is 16 residues. Germline CDR1 MNHNS, CDR2 SASEGT. CDR3: CASSNLAGGFYNEQFF. CDR3 sequence (DNA): TGTGCCAGCAGTAATTTAGCGGGGGGATTTTACAATGAGCAGTTCTTC.

Many counts were recorded for this clonotype. The chain is built from TRBV7-9 and TRBJ2-5, with TRBD1 matching over 8 bases. This CDR3 is 14 amino acids long. With V trimmed by 6 bases and J by 4 bases, 7 bases remained unmatched. Germline assignment: CDR1 SEHNR and CDR2 FQNEAQ (reference sequence). CDR3 in DNA: TGTGCCAGCAGAAAAGCAGGGGGCCGAGAGACCCAGTACTTC. As protein: CASRKAGGRETQYF.

This clonotype appeared a few times. This chain connects TRBV19 to TRBJ1-4, with TRBD1 as a possible D gene (5 bases). Germline lookup yields CDR1 LNHDA and CDR2 SQIVND (reference sequence). CDR3 length: 12 amino acids. Trimming pared 11 bases from V and 8 bases from J, leaving 15 bases between. CDR3 bases: TGTGCCTCGAGGCCTGGGGGAGAAAAACTGTTTTTT. Translation: CASRPGGEKLFF.

CDR3 sequence reads: CASSSGWTSAYEQYF. As DNA, the CDR3 is TGTGCCAGCAGCTCTGGTTGGACTAGCGCCTACGAGCAGTACTTC. The J gene is TRBJ2-7, the V gene TRBV7-9; 9 bases agree with TRBD2. V shed 4 bases, J shed 2 bases, and the junction held 6 bases outside the gene matches. Germline-derived CDR1 and CDR2 are SEHNR and FQNEAQ (reference sequence). CDR3 length: 15 amino acids.

Turning to this clonotype: The junction differs from germline at one of its ends, possibly a read error. In DNA form, the CDR3 reads TGCGCCGGCAGCCAAGATTTAGGGGGACTAGCGGGCACAGATACGCAGTATTTT. Its protein is CAGSQDLGGLAGTDTQYF. This chain uses TRBV4-3 with TRBJ2-3; TRBD2 aligns across 11 bases. There are 18 residues in the CDR3. Germline values: CDR1 LGHNA, CDR2 YSLEER.

This clonotype was detected ten times or more. In nucleotides, the CDR3 is TGTGCCAGCAGCTTAGCGATGGGGCCCCAAGAGACCCAGTACTTC. Its translation is CASSLAMGPQETQYF. This chain uses TRBV7-6 with TRBJ2-5; D might be TRBD1 (5 bases). Germline V lookup: CDR1 SGHVS, CDR2 FNYEAQ. The CDR3 is 15 residues long. V lost 0 bases to trimming and J lost 1 base, with 9 bases between them.

The chain employs TRBV9 and TRBJ2-5, with 10 bases matching TRBD2. CDR3 length: 18 residues. Trimming cost V 2 bases and J 0 bases; bases outside gene matches: 10. Germline V gene data show CDR1 as SGDLS and CDR2 as YYNGEE. DNA for the CDR3: TGTGCCAGCAGCGTGGCTAATCTTAGCGGGGGGTACCAAGAGACCCAGTACTTC. Amino acids: CASSVANLSGGYQETQYF.